The sequence of this T cell receptor beta chain was determined in a study of tumor and adjacent non-tumor tissue in lung cancer. RNA was extracted from bulk tissue without any cell sorting. Newly diagnosed lung cancer patients had thoracic surgery in China, August–November 2014, without prior chemotherapy. Trimming removed 6 bases at V and 5 bases at J, with 8 bases between. Germline CDR1 MNHEY, CDR2 SVGAGI. The CDR3 spans 12 residues. This clonotype was seen at least ten times. TCRbeta libraries were built with three rounds of nested PCR, modified from ARM-PCR. TCRdb ran MiXCR on the multiplex PCR reads and lists one entry per CDR3 protein. Here the sample spans 120,000 or so distinct CDR3 sequences, approximately 66% being singletons.

This TCR derives from a man aged 30 to 39 with non-small cell lung cancer. What was sequenced was lung tumor tissue. The chain uses TRBV6-5 and TRBJ2-1, with D possibly TRBD1 on 5 matching bases. CDR3 bases: TGTGCCAGCAGACAACAGGACAATGAGCAGTTCTTC. As protein: CASRQQDNEQFF.